This TCR beta chain was sequenced in a study of OX40 agonist ivuxolimab in advanced cancers. A remark on this clone: As yet, its antigen is unknown.

The ends lost 2 bases at V and 4 bases at J; junction bases unmatched: 4. Germline values: CDR1 SGHNT, CDR2 YYREEE (reference sequence). CDR3 length equals 14 residues. Study-level points and caveats: Doses of 0.1 to 3.0 mg/kg were accompanied by clonal expansion of CD4+ and CD8+ blood T cells by week 6.

TCRdb's table, derived via immunoSEQ multiplex PCR, lists solely in-frame clones and lacks some. The sample lists more than 80,000 clones; 90% were seen once. The sample here was CD4+ or CD8+ T cells sorted from blood, taken in a trial of the OX40 agonist ivuxolimab. V usage is TRBV5-4 and J usage is TRBJ2-3, with 7 bases identical to TRBD1. This TCR was recovered from an adult with an advanced solid tumor such as melanoma, head and neck, liver or kidney cancer. The CDR3 protein is CASSFKGASDTQYF. The CDR3 DNA follows: TGTGCCAGCAGCTTTAAGGGGGCCTCAGATACGCAGTATTTT. The variable domain in full, with the rest retrieved from reference TRBV5-4 and TRBJ2-3, is ETGVTQSPTHLIKTRGQQVTLRCSSQSGHNTVSWYQQALGQGPQFIFQYYREEENGRGNFPPRFSGLQFPNYSSELNVNALELDDSALYLCASSFKGASDTQYFGPGTRLTVL.